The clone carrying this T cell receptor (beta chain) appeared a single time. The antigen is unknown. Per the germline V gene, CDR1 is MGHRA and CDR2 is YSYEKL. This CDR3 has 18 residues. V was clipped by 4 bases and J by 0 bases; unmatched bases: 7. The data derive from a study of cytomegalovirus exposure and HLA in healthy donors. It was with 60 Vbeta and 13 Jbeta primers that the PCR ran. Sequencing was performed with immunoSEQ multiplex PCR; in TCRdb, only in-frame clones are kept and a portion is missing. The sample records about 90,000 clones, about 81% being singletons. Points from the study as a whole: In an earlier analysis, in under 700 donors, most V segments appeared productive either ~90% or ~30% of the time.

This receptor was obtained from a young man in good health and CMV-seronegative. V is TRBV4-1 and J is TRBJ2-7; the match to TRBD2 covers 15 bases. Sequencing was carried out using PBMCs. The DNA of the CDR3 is TGCGCCAGCAGCCTTCTTGGGACTAGCGGGGGGAGCTCCTACGAGCAGTACTTC. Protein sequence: CASSLLGTSGGSSYEQYF.